The 24 T cell receptor beta chains below come from one sample, sequenced in a study of cytomegalovirus exposure and HLA in healthy donors. Generated by immunoSEQ multiplex PCR, the TCRdb table keeps only in-frame clones and is missing some. The sample includes 130,000 to 150,000 clones, roughly 87% of them seen just once. The specimen sequenced was PBMCs. Receptors originate from a woman aged 18-30 years in good health and CMV-seropositive.

The V call is TRBV2, the J call TRBJ2-2; D possibly corresponds to TRBD1 (6 bases). The V and J ends lost 1 base and 4 bases respectively, with 10 bases between them. The length of the CDR3 is 15 residues. Germline V CDR1 and CDR2: SNHLY, FYNNEI. The CDR3 nucleotides read TGTGCCAGCAGTGAAGTCACACAGGGCACCGGGGAGCTGTTTTTT. Amino acid sequence: CASSEVTQGTGELFF. Full variable domain (remainder filled in from reference TRBV2 and TRBJ2-2): EPEVTQTPSHQVTQMGQEVILRCVPISNHLYFYWYRQILGQKVEFLVSFYNNEISEKSEIFDDQFSVERPDGSNFTLKIRSTKLEDSAMYFCASSEVTQGTGELFFGEGSRLTVL.

The chain couples TRBV4-1 to TRBJ2-5; 8 bases align to TRBD2. CDR1 and CDR2 (germline): MGHRA, YSYEKL. Losses at the gene ends were 4 bases for V and 2 bases for J; bases not matched to a gene: 6. This CDR3 contains 15 residues. CDR3 in DNA: TGCGCCAGCAGCCGATTAGCGGGGAAACAAGAGACCCAGTACTTC. As protein: CASSRLAGKQETQYF.

The J gene is TRBJ2-1, the V gene TRBV7-2; D might be TRBD2 (7 bases). The CDR3 runs to 15 residues. The germline CDR1 and CDR2 sequences are SGHTA and FQGNSA. The ends were cut back, 5 bases at V and 5 bases at J, with 16 bases in the middle. The CDR3 coding sequence is TGTGCCAGCAGCCCTGGGGGGGGCAGGGACAATGAGCAGTTCTTC. Translating gives CASSPGGGRDNEQFF.

The genes are TRBV18 and TRBJ2-5, with no clear D. The V end was cut by 0 bases, the J end by 5 bases, with 10 bases between. The CDR3 has 14 amino acids. Germline V gene data show CDR1 as KGHSH and CDR2 as LQKENI. CDR3 residues: CASSPPSSSETQYF. The CDR3 DNA reads as TGTGCCAGCTCACCACCGTCTAGTTCGGAGACCCAGTACTTC.

This clone was detected only a few times. The V gene is TRBV30, the J gene TRBJ1-6; TRBD1 might be the D (5 bases). The V gene lost 0 bases and the J gene lost 13 bases, with 19 bases spanning the gap. The CDR3 runs 15 residues. CDR1 is GTSNPN, CDR2 SVGIG, per germline (reference sequence). The CDR3 region has the DNA TGTGCCTGGAGTGTAGTCCCGACAGCTCCTTCGCCCCTCCACTTT. Translated: CAWSVVPTAPSPLHF. Based on the CDR3 plus reference TRBV30 and TRBJ1-6, the full variable domain is SQTIHQWPATLVQPVGSPLSLECTVEGTSNPNLYWYRQAAGRGLQLLFYSVGIGQISSEVPQNLSASRPQDRQFILSSKKLLLSDSGFYLCAWSVVPTAPSPLHFGNGTRLTVT.

The chain is built from TRBV5-1 and TRBJ2-5; 10 nucleotides match TRBD2. The CDR3 consists of 16 residues. Germline CDR1 and CDR2: SGHRS and YFSETQ. The J segment lost 4 bases and the V segment lost 1 base, leaving 7 bases of the junction unmatched. The DNA for the CDR3 is TGCGCCAGCAGCTTGATCCCTACTAGCGGGGTAGAGACCCAGTACTTC. Translation: CASSLIPTSGVETQYF.

The chain employs TRBV5-1 and TRBJ2-3; D not certain. The CDR3 is 16 residues long. The germline gives CDR1 SGHRS, CDR2 YFSETQ. Trimming cost V 0 bases and J 0 bases, with 11 bases left between them. The CDR3 DNA reads as TGCGCCAGCAGCTTGGGACTGCTACGAAGCACAGATACGCAGTATTTT. Protein: CASSLGLLRSTDTQYF. Full variable domain (rest looked up from reference TRBV5-1 and TRBJ2-3): KAGVTQTPRYLIKTRGQQVTLSCSPISGHRSVSWYQQTPGQGLQFLFEYFSETQRNKGNFPGRFSGRQFSNSRSEMNVSTLELGDSALYLCASSLGLLRSTDTQYFGPGTRLTVL.

V is TRBV13 and J is TRBJ1-1; TRBD1 aligns across 7 bases. Germline V gene sequence: CDR1 PRHDT, CDR2 FYEKMQ (reference sequence). Trimming took 5 bases from V and 5 from J; bases not matched to a gene: 2. The length of the CDR3 is 12 residues. The DNA of the CDR3 is TGTGCCAGCAGCCCAGGGGGGACTGAAGCTTTCTTT. Protein: CASSPGGTEAFF. Based on the CDR3 plus reference TRBV13 and TRBJ1-1, the full variable domain is AAGVIQSPRHLIKEKRETATLKCYPIPRHDTVYWYQQGPGQDPQFLISFYEKMQSDKGSIPDRFSAQQFSDYHSELNMSSLELGDSALYFCASSPGGTEAFFGQGTRLTVV.

V is TRBV19 and J is TRBJ2-7, with TRBD1 matching 7 bases. J was trimmed by 6 bases and V by 3 bases; bases with no gene match: 11. Germline V lookup: CDR1 LNHDA, CDR2 SQIVND (reference sequence). This CDR3 is built from 15 residues. CDR3 amino acids: CASSIGDRGVGEQYF. In DNA, the CDR3 is TGTGCCAGTAGTATTGGGGACAGAGGGGTCGGCGAGCAGTACTTC.

CDR3: CASSQPGQGSYEQYF. The CDR3 DNA is TGCGCCAGCAGCCAACCGGGACAGGGATCCTACGAGCAGTACTTC. The chain joins TRBV4-1 to TRBJ2-7; 9 positions match TRBD1. The CDR3 consists of 15 residues. V was pared by 2 bases and J by 1 base, with 3 bases of the junction left unmatched. Germline V gives CDR1 MGHRA, CDR2 YSYEKL.

The chain employs TRBV5-1 and TRBJ1-1, with D possibly being TRBD1 (6 bases). V lost 0 bases, J lost 1 base, and 10 bases lay in between. The CDR3 is 15 residues long. Germline V gene data show CDR1 as SGHRS and CDR2 as YFSETQ. The CDR3 DNA reads TGCGCCAGCAGCTTGGCCCGGGGGGCGAACACTGAAGCTTTCTTT. The encoded protein is CASSLARGANTEAFF.

This clone has more than one count but fewer than ten. V and J are TRBV7-2 and TRBJ2-3, with 7 bases fitting TRBD1. The junction had 7 bases not matched to a gene; V was cut back by 5 bases and J by 2 bases. Germline loops: CDR1 SGHTA, CDR2 FQGNSA. The CDR3 totals 15 residues. CDR3 nucleotide sequence: TGTGCCAGCAGCGCTACAGGGGTCGACACAGATACGCAGTATTTT. The encoded protein is CASSATGVDTDTQYF.

The chain uses TRBV5-4 and TRBJ2-5, with 8 bases aligning to TRBD2. Germline lookup yields CDR1 SGHNT and CDR2 YYREEE (reference sequence). CDR3 length: 15 amino acids. V shed 2 bases, J shed 5 bases, and the junction held 8 bases outside the gene matches. The CDR3 reads CASSFLTGGRETQYF. As DNA, the CDR3 is TGTGCCAGCAGCTTTCTTACGGGGGGGAGGGAGACCCAGTACTTC.

V is TRBV7-6 and J is TRBJ2-1; 12 bases fit TRBD2. Germline lookup yields CDR1 SGHVS and CDR2 FNYEAQ. The V and J ends lost 5 bases and 9 bases, in that order; junction bases with no gene match: 8. The CDR3 sequence is 15 residues long. This CDR3 is CASSAPSGGGSEQFF. The CDR3 DNA is TGTGCCAGCAGCGCGCCTAGCGGGGGGGGGTCTGAGCAGTTCTTC.

This clone was picked up one time. The chain recombines TRBV19 with TRBJ1-5, with 10 bases that match TRBD1. The CDR3 spans 12 residues. Trimming at V came to 9 bases and at J to 7 bases, leaving 3 bases not matched to a gene. Germline lookup yields CDR1 LNHDA and CDR2 SQIVND (reference sequence). The DNA for the CDR3 is TGTGCCAGCCGACAGGGGGCGCAGCCCCAGCATTTT. It translates to CASRQGAQPQHF. The whole variable domain, remainder taken from reference TRBV19 and TRBJ1-5, is DGGITQSPKYLFRKEGQNVTLSCEQNLNHDAMYWYRQDPGQGLRLIYYSQIVNDFQKGDIAEGYSVSREKKESFPLTVTSAQKNPTAFYLCASRQGAQPQHFGDGTRLSIL.

This chain links TRBV29-1 with TRBJ2-3, with 7 positions matching TRBD1. CDR1 SQVTM and CDR2 ANQGSEA come from the germline V gene. Trimming at V came to 7 bases and at J to 6 bases, leaving 7 bases not matched to a gene. This CDR3 has 12 residues. The CDR3 bases are TGCAGCGCCGGGACAGCCGGGGATACGCAGTATTTT. It encodes CSAGTAGDTQYF.

This clone was observed a handful of times. The V gene is TRBV14, the J gene TRBJ2-7; TRBD1 aligns across 8 bases. CDR1 SGHDN and CDR2 FVKESK come from the germline V gene. The length of the CDR3 is 14 residues. The V segment lost 4 bases and the J segment 6 bases; nucleotides outside the gene matches: 8. The CDR3: CASSLKDRVIEQYF. For the CDR3, the DNA is TGTGCCAGCAGCCTCAAGGACAGGGTTATCGAGCAGTACTTC.

This clone was detected once. This chain uses TRBV4-1 with TRBJ2-1; D is unresolved. Per germline, CDR1 MGHRA and CDR2 YSYEKL. Trimming removed 1 base from V and 12 bases from J, with 13 bases in between. The CDR3 extends over 13 amino acids. As DNA, the CDR3 is TGCGCCAGCAGCCAAGCGATGCCACGGAGGCAGTTCTTC. The encoded protein is CASSQAMPRRQFF.

The chain recombines TRBV7-8 with TRBJ1-1, with 7 bases identical to TRBD1. V shed 2 bases and J 0 bases; nucleotides not matched to a gene: 9. The V gene's germline CDR1 is SGHVS and CDR2 FQNEAQ. The CDR3 has 17 residues. The CDR3 loop is CASSLRQGVGLNTEAFF. The CDR3 DNA follows: TGTGCCAGCAGCTTACGACAGGGAGTGGGTTTGAACACTGAAGCTTTCTTT.

The chain recombines TRBV7-8 with TRBJ1-1, with D possibly being TRBD1 (5 bases). Trimming took 5 bases from V and 3 from J, leaving 13 bases between them. This CDR3 contains 14 residues. Germline V gives CDR1 SGHVS, CDR2 FQNEAQ. CDR3 in amino acids: CASSPRAGDTEAFF. Written as DNA, the CDR3 is TGTGCCAGCAGCCCGAGGGCGGGGGACACTGAAGCTTTCTTT.

This chain joins TRBV30 and TRBJ1-3; D possibly corresponds to TRBD1 (5 bases). Germline assignment: CDR1 GTSNPN and CDR2 SVGIG (reference sequence). CDR3 length equals 13 residues. The ends were cut back, 8 bases at V and 1 base at J, with 12 bases in the middle. The chain's CDR3 is CAGRQRSGNTIYF. The CDR3 region has the DNA TGTGCCGGCCGACAGAGGTCTGGAAACACCATATATTTT.

The rearrangement uses TRBV13 and TRBJ2-3; perhaps TRBD1 as D (5 bases). The CDR3 is 16 amino acids. Trimming removed 2 bases from V and 1 base from J, with 13 bases in between. CDR1 and CDR2 (germline): PRHDT, FYEKMQ (reference sequence). The CDR3 bases are TGTGCCAGCAGCTTACGGATGGCAGGGCGCACAGATACGCAGTATTTT. It codes for CASSLRMAGRTDTQYF.

J is TRBJ2-7 and V is TRBV7-8, with 8 bases that match TRBD1. CDR1 and CDR2 (germline): SGHVS, FQNEAQ. The V gene end was trimmed by 5 bases and the J gene end by 2 bases; junction bases not matched to a gene: 14. The CDR3 sequence is 17 residues long. DNA of the CDR3: TGTGCCAGCAGCCTAAACACCCAAGGACAGGGACCCTACGAGCAGTACTTC. Amino acid sequence: CASSLNTQGQGPYEQYF.

CDR3 coding DNA: TGTGCCAGCAGTAAAAGGGGAACATTTAGCACAGATACGCAGTATTTT. Its translation: CASSKRGTFSTDTQYF. The chain uses TRBV21-1 and TRBJ2-3; the table's D call, TRBD1, was not checked against the DNA. TRBV21-1 is flagged as a pseudogene. The CDR3 consists of 16 residues.